The T cell receptor beta chain under discussion was sequenced for a study of blood T cell repertoires in COVID-19. Study information: Both acute and convalescent COVID-19 samples were obtained from the United States, Italy and Spain. In each case, the material was cDNA or gDNA derived from T cells, B-cell-depleted T cells, or PBMCs.

How the authors handled the data: Cell counts per sample came from amplifying reference gene primers. TCRdb keeps only in-frame clones here, not all; method: immunoSEQ multiplex PCR. V and J calls plus clone size are reproduced from that table; the DNA served to infer D and trimming. The sample records around 200,000 clones, more than 75% being singletons. The CDR3 is 14 residues long. V was trimmed by 1 base and J by 6 bases, leaving 10 bases between them. Per the germline V gene, CDR1 is MGHRA and CDR2 is YSYEKL. The chain carries TRBV4-1 and TRBJ2-4, with D possibly TRBD1 on 6 matching bases. This sequence originates from a man in his 70s with acute or convalescent COVID-19. The sample comprised peripheral blood. CDR3 in DNA: TGCGCCAGCAGCCAAGGGGGGCCATTAAACATTCAGTACTTC. Its protein is CASSQGGPLNIQYF.